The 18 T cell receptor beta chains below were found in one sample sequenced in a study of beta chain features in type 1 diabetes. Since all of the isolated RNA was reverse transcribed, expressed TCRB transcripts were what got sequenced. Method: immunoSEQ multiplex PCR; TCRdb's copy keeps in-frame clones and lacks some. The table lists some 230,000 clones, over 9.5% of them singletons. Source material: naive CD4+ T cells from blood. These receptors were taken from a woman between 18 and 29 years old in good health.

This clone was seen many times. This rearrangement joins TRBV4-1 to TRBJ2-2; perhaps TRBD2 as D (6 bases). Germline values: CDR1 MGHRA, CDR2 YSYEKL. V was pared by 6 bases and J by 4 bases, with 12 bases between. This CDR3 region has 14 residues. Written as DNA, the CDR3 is TGCGCCAGCAGGTCGCTGGGGGGCACCGGGGAGCTGTTTTTT. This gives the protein CASRSLGGTGELFF.

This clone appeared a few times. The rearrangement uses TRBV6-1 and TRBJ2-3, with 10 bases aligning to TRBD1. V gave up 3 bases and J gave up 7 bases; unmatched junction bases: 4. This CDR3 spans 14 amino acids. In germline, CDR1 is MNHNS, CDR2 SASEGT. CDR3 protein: CASSDGQGENTQYF. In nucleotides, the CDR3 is TGTGCCAGCAGTGATGGACAGGGGGAGAATACGCAGTATTTT.

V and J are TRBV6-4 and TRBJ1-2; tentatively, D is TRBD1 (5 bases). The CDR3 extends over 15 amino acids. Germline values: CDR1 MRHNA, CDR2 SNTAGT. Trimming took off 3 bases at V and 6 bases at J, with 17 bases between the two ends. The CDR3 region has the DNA TGTGCCAGCAGTGATTTCGGGGGATCGGTGGATGGCTACACCTTC. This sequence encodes CASSDFGGSVDGYTF.

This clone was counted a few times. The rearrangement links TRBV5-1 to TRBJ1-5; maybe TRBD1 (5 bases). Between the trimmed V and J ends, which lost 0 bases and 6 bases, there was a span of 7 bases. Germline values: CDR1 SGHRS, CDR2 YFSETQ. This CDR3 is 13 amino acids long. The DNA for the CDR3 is TGCGCCAGCAGCTTGGGGCAGGGTCAGCCCCAGCATTTT. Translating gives CASSLGQGQPQHF.

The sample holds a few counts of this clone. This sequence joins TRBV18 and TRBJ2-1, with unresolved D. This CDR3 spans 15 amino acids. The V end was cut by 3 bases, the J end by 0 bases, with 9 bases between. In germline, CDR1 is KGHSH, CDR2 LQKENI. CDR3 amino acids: CASSPSVSSYNEQFF. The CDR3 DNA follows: TGTGCCAGCTCACCCTCGGTTAGCTCCTACAATGAGCAGTTCTTC.

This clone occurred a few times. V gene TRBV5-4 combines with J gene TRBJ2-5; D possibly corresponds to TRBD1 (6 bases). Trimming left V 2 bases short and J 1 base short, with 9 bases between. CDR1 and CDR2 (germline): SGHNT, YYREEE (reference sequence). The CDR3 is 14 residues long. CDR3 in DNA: TGTGCCAGCAGCTTAGGACAGCTCCAAGAGACCCAGTACTTC. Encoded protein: CASSLGQLQETQYF.

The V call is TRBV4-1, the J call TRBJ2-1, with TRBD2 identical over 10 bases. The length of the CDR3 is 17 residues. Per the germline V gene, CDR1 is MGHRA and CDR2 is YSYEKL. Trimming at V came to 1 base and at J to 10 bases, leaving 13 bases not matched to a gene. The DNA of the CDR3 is TGCGCCAGCAGCCAAGTGGGGCAGCGGGAGGGCCTCGGGGAGCAGTTCTTC. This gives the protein CASSQVGQREGLGEQFF.

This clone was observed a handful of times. CDR3 sequence reads: CASSTNRGQETQYF. CDR3 DNA sequence: TGCGCCAGCAGCACTAACAGGGGGCAAGAGACCCAGTACTTC. This rearrangement joins TRBV5-1 to TRBJ2-5; 8 bases fit TRBD1. CDR3 length equals 14 residues. Losses at the gene ends were 4 bases for V and 2 bases for J; bases not matched to a gene: 4. CDR1 is SGHRS and CDR2 is YFSETQ in the germline V gene.

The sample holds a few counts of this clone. The CDR3 coding sequence is TGTGCCAGCTCACCAAGACAGGGTTCTGAAGCTTTCTTT. Translating gives CASSPRQGSEAFF. The chain uses TRBV18 and TRBJ1-1, with 7 bases aligning to TRBD1. This CDR3 contains 13 residues. Looked up from germline, CDR1 is KGHSH and CDR2 is LQKENI. Trimming took 2 bases from V and 6 from J; bases not matched to a gene: 3.

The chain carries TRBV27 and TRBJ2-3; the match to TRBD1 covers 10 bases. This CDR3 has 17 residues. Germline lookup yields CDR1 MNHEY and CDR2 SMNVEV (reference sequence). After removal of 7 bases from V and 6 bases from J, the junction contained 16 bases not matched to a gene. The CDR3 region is CASNFRPGTGVGDTQYF. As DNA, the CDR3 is TGTGCCAGCAACTTTCGTCCCGGGACAGGGGTCGGGGATACGCAGTATTTT.

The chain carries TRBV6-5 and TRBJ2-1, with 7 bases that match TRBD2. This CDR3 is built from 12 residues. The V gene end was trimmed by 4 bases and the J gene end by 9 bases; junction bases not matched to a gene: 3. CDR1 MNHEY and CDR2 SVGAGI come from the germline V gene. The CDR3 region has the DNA TGTGCCAGCAGTTGGGGGGGGGTTGAGCAGTTCTTC. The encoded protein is CASSWGGVEQFF.

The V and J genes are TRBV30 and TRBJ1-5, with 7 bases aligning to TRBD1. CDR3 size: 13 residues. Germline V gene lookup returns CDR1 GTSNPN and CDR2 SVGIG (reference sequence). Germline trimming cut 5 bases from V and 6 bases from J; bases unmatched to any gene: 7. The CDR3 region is CAWSRDRSQPQHF. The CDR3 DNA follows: TGTGCCTGGTCCCGGGACAGAAGTCAGCCCCAGCATTTT.

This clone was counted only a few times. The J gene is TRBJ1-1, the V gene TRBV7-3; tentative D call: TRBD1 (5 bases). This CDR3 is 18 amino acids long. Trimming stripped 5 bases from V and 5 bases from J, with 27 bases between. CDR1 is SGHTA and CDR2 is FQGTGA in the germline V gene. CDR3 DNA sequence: TGTGCCAGCAGCCTCCTTGGGCGGGGCATACGGGGGGGGACTGAAGCTTTCTTT. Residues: CASSLLGRGIRGGTEAFF.

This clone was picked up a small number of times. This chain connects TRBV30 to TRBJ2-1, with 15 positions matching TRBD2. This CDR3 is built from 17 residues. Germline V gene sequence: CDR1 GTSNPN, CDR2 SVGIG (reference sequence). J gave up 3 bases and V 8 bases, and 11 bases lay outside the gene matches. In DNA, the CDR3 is TGTGCCGGAGGGACTAGCGGGAGGTCCCTCAACTACAATGAGCAGTTCTTC. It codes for CAGGTSGRSLNYNEQFF.

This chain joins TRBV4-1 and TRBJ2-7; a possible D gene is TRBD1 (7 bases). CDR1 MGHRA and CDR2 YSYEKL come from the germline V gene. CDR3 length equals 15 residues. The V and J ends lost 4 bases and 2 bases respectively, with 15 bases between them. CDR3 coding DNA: TGCGCCAGCAGCCTCACGACAGGGACTCCCTACGAGCAGTACTTC. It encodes CASSLTTGTPYEQYF.

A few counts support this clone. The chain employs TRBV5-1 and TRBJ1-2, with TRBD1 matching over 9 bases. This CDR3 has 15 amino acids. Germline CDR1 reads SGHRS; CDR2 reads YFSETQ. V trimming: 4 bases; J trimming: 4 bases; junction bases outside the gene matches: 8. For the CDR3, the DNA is TGCGCCAGCAGCCGGGGACAGGGTTCTTCCTATGGCTACACCTTC. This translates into CASSRGQGSSYGYTF.

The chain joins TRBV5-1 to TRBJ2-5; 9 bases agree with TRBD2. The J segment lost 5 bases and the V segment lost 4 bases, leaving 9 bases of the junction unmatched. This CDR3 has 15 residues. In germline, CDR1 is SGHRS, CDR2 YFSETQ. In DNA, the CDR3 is TGCGCCAGCAGCCCGTTAGCGGGAGCTAGGGAGACCCAGTACTTC. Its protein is CASSPLAGARETQYF.

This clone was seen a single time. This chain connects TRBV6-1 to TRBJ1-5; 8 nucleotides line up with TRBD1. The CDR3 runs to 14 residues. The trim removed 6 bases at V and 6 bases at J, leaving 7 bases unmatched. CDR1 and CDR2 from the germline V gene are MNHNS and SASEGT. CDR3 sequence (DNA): TGTGCCAGCAGCCGACAGGGGTCAGGTCAGCCCCAGCATTTT. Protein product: CASSRQGSGQPQHF.